This section outlines one TCR beta chain sequence together with its context. This clone was recorded once. It has no known antigen specificity. No much larger clonotype is one base removed from it; base qualities were not supplied. V was cut back by 0 bases and J by 4 bases, leaving a gap of 9 bases between them. Its CDR3 holds 14 amino acids, cysteine through phenylalanine. The entry retains the CDR3 DNA only, 42 bases that are in frame from base 1. The germline V gene yields SGHRS for CDR1 and YFSETQ for CDR2. The CDR3 regions of human TCRbeta chains were analyzed by immunosequencing. Regarding the original processing steps: Repertoire TCRs were matched against a reference library of SARS-CoV-2-specific TCRs generated with the MIRA antigen-specificity platform. Breadth was defined as the fraction of unique TCRs that were SARS-CoV-2-associated. Depth was defined as the fraction of total T cells that were SARS-CoV-2-associated. Using the MIRA data, every spike-specific TCR was mapped to the spike region that the TCR reacted to and assigned to either a CD4 or a CD8 class. Log10-transformed breadth and depth values were compared by one-way ANOVA with Sidak's multiple comparisons tests. In its TCRdb copy, this immuneACCESS table keeps in-frame sequences only and misses some clones. Where compared with another copy, unresolved V genes explain less than half of these, and the others have no known cause. V, J and clone size derive from that table, while D and trimming were established from the DNA sequence. For this sample the table gives some 49,000 clones, of which approximately 90% were detected only once. 0.9% to 1.2% of the sample is taken by the ten largest.

The data are from a study of T cell responses to AZD1222 COVID-19 vaccine (dated by TCRdb to the early 2020s). Regarding the research as a whole: A total of approximately 230 trial participants underwent TCR sequencing, of whom 207 received two doses of AZD1222 and some 25 received two doses of the MenACWY control vaccine. Trial participants were enrolled into age subgroups of 18-55, 56-69 and 70-plus years, which contained about 160, 30 and 59 TCR-sequenced participants, respectively.

In light of the paper, this sample's time point label describes: about 28 days (+/-7) after the second vaccine dose. AZD1222 recipients with second doses at about 4 weeks or about 12 weeks were pooled, because spike-specific TCR depth and breadth did not differ between schedules. Vaccinee samples were obtained from the UK trials COV001 and COV002, which included a single-blind randomized controlled phase 2/3 trial of AZD1222 (ChAdOx1 nCoV-19) in healthy adults. For TCRbeta chain sequencing, PBMC samples from trial participants were taken at day 0 and at day 28 after the second dose. On the study overall, not on this receptor specifically: In the small 56-69-year group, the increase in depth fell short of significance, most likely because of low power. CD4 TCRs associated with the vaccine covered the entire spike protein, and the dominant responses were in regions 160-218 and 743-854. A significant rise in spike-specific TCR breadth and depth was observed after two AZD1222 doses relative to day 0 and relative to MenACWY recipients. Epitopes outside the regions mutated in the B.1.351 and B.1.1.7 variants were reportedly recognized by nearly half of the unique spike-specific TCRs. Conclusions about previously exposed vaccinees are limited, since just six AZD1222 recipients were seropositive for SARS-CoV-2 at baseline. Participants were mostly white British, with more females than males. The authors suggested clonal diversity may have been underestimated. No day 14 peak-response samples were available, so repertoires were characterized only after the peak T cell response.

The clonotype originates from an adult who received the AZD1222 COVID-19 vaccine. Sequenced material: peripheral blood, taken 28 days after the second AZD1222 dose. The sequence joins TRBV5-1 to TRBJ2-3; no D gene can be assigned with confidence. The bases read TGCGCCAGCAGCTTGGAAGGGTTGGCAGATACGCAGTATTTT. Its translation reads: CASSLEGLADTQYF.